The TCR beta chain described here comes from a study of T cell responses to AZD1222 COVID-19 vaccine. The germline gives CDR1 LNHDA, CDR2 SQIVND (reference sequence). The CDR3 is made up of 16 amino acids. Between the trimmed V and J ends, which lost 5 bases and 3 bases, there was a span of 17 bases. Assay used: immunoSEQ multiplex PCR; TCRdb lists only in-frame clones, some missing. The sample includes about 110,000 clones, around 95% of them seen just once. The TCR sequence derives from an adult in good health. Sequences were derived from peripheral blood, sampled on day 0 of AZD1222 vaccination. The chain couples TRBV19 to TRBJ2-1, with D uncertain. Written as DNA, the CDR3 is TGTGCCAGTAGTTCCCTGGGGTCAAGGAACTACAATGAGCAGTTCTTC. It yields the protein CASSSLGSRNYNEQFF. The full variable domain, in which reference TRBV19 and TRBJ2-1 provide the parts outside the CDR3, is DGGITQSPKYLFRKEGQNVTLSCEQNLNHDAMYWYRQDPGQGLRLIYYSQIVNDFQKGDIAEGYSVSREKKESFPLTVTSAQKNPTAFYLCASSSLGSRNYNEQFFGPGTRLTVL.